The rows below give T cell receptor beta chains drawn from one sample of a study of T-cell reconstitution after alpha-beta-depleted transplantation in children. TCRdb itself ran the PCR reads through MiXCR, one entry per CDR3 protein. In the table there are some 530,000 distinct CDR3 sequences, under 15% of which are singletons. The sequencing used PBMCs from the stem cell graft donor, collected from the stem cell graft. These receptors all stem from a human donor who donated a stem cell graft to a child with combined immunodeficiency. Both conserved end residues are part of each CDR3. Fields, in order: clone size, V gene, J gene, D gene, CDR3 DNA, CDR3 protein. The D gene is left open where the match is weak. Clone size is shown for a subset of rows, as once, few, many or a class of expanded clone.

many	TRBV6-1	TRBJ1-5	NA	TGTGCCAGCAGTGAAAGGTGGGATCAGCCCCAGCATTTT	CASSERWDQPQHF
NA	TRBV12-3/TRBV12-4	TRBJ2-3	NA	TGTGCCAGCAGCCGTTCCACGCAGTATTTT	CASSRSTQYF
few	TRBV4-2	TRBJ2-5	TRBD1	TGTGCCAGCAGCCCCGGGACAGGGGTCGGGGAGACCCAGTACTTC	CASSPGTGVGETQYF
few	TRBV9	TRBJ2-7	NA	TGTGCCAGCAGCGTAGAGGGCGGACTCATCTACGAGCAGTACTTC	CASSVEGGLIYEQYF
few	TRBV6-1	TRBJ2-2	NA	TGTGCCAGCAGTGAATTTAGTCGGACCGGGGAGCTGTTTTTT	CASSEFSRTGELFF
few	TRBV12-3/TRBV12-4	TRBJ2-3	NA	TGTGCCAGCAGTTGGGGAAGGGGGACTCTAACAGATACGCAGTATTTT	CASSWGRGTLTDTQYF
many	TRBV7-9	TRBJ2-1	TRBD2	TGTGCCAGCAGCTTAATGGCCCGGGGGGGTGAGCAGTTCTTC	CASSLMARGGEQFF
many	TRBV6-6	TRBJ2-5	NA	TGTGCCAGCAGTTATCTAGGGACAGAGACCCAGTACTTC	CASSYLGTETQYF
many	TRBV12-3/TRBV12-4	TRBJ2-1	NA	TGTGCCAGCAGGAGAGCTGGCGAGCAGTTCTTC	CASRRAGEQFF
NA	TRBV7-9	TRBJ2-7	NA	TGTGCCAGCAGCCCCTCCACACATGGGGCCGAGCAGTACTTC	CASSPSTHGAEQYF
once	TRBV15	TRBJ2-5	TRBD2	TGTGCCACCAGCACAGCGGGGGCGGGAGTAGAGACCCAGTACTTC	CATSTAGAGVETQYF
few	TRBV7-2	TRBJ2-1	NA	TGTGCCAGCAGCAACCTGGGCGGGGCCTACAATGAGCAGTTCTTC	CASSNLGGAYNEQFF
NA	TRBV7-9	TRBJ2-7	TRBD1	TGTGCCAGCAGCCCGGGACAGATTACTTACGAGCAGTACTTC	CASSPGQITYEQYF
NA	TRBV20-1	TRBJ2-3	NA	TGCAGTGCTAGAGATTGGACACTCGATACGCAGTATTTT	CSARDWTLDTQYF
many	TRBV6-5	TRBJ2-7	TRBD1	TGTGCCAGCAGTTACAGGACAGGGTACGAGCAGTACTTC	CASSYRTGYEQYF
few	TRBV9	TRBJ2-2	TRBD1	TGTGCCAGCAGCCCCCGGGACAGGGGGAACACCGGGGAGCTGTTTTTT	CASSPRDRGNTGELFF
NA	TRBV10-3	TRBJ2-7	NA	TGTGCCATCAGTGGCGGGACCAACTCCTACGAGCAGTACTTC	CAISGGTNSYEQYF
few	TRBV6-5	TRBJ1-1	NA	TGTGCCAGCAGTTACCGCTTAACTTCGGGACCGCGGTTCACTGAAGCTTTCTTT	CASSYRLTSGPRFTEAFF
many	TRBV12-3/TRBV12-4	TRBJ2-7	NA	TGTGCCAGCAGTTCCTACCAACGAGAGCAGTACTTC	CASSSYQREQYF
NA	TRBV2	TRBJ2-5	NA	TGTGCCAGCAAGGTTTGGTATGGCCCCCAAGAGACCCAGTACTTC	CASKVWYGPQETQYF
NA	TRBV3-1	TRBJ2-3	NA	TGTGCCAGCAGCCTGAAGGGGGCAGATACGCAGTATTTT	CASSLKGADTQYF
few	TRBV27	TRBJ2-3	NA	TGTGCCAGCAGTAAGGCCGGGACTAGCACAGATACGCAGTATTTT	CASSKAGTSTDTQYF
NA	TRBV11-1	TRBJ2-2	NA	TGTGCCAGCAGGTTCACTACGATAAGGGCTAAAACTCCCGGGGAGCTGTTTTTT	CASRFTTIRAKTPGELFF
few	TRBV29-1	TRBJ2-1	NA	TGCAGCGTTGACACGGAGATTCCAGATGAGCAGTTCTTC	CSVDTEIPDEQFF
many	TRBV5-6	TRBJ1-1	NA	TGTGCCAGCAGCGCCATACTGAGGGTGAACACTGAAGCTTTCTTT	CASSAILRVNTEAFF
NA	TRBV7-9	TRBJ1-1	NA	TGTGCCAGCAGCTTAGGGGCAGGGACGGTTCCTGAAGCTTTCTTT	CASSLGAGTVPEAFF
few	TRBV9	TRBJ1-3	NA	TGTGCCAGCAGCGCCCCCCCGGTAAACACCATATATTTT	CASSAPPVNTIYF
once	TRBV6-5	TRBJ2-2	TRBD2	TGTGCCAGCAGTTATTCGAGCGGGGGGGCCTATTACGGGGAGCTGTTTTTT	CASSYSSGGAYYGELFF
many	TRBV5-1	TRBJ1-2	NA	TGCGCCAGCGAACTGGAGAAGGGCTATGGCTACACCTTC	CASELEKGYGYTF
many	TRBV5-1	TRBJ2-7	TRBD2	TGCGCCAGCAGCCGATTCGACTTGCGGGGGAAGCAGTACTTC	CASSRFDLRGKQYF
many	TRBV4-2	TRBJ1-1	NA	TGTGCCAGCAGCCAAGAAGGCGACAGCCAAGCTTTCTTT	CASSQEGDSQAFF
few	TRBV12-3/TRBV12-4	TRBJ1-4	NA	TGTGCCAGCACCCACTCGGTAGGGGTTGAAAAACTGTTTTTT	CASTHSVGVEKLFF
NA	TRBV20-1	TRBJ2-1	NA	TGCAGTGCTAGAGGGGGATCGAATGAGCAGTTCTTC	CSARGGSNEQFF
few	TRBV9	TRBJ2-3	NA	TGTGCCAGCACCCCACGGCCAGGGCTCGCAGATACGCAGTATTTT	CASTPRPGLADTQYF
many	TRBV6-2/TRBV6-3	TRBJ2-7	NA	TGTGCCAGCAGTTACTCCCGGCCGTCTGGCGAGCAGTACTTC	CASSYSRPSGEQYF
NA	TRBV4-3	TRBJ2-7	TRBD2	TGCGCCAGCAGCCCCGGTAGCGGGAGTCAGGACGAGCAGTACTTC	CASSPGSGSQDEQYF
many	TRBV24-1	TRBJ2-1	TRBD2	TGTGCCACCAGTGATTTGTTAGCGGGAGACGTAAATGAGCAGTTCTTC	CATSDLLAGDVNEQFF
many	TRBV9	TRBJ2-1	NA	TGTGCCAGCTCGGCAGGGCTCAGGGATGAGCAGTTCTTC	CASSAGLRDEQFF
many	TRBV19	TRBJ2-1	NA	TGTGCCAGTAGTATTGGGGGCAGTGAGCAGTTCTTC	CASSIGGSEQFF
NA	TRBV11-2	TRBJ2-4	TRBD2	TGTGCCAGCAGCTTAGGCGGGAGTAGCAACATTCAGTACTTC	CASSLGGSSNIQYF
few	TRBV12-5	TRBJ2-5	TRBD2	TGTGCTAGTGAAGGCCAGATAGCGGGAGCGGGAGAGACCCAGTACTTC	CASEGQIAGAGETQYF
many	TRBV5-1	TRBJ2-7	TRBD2	TGCGCCAGCAGCTTGGGTGGACTAGCGGCGGGTGAGCAGTACTTC	CASSLGGLAAGEQYF
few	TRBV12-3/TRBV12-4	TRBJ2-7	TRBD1	TGTGCCAGCAGTCAGGACAGGTACACATACGAGCAGTACTTC	CASSQDRYTYEQYF
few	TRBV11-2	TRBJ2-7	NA	TGTGCCAGCAGCTTAGGTTTGGCACAGACCTACGAGCAGTACTTC	CASSLGLAQTYEQYF
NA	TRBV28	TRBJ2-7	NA	TGTGCCAGCAGTTACAGGGACGAGCAGTACTTC	CASSYRDEQYF
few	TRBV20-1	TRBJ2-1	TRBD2	TGCAGTGAGGTAGCGGGCTCCTCTAGCTCCTACAATGAGCAGTTCTTC	CSEVAGSSSSYNEQFF
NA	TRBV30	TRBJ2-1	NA	TGTGCCTGGAGTTACAGGGGAGCGGGGTTCAGCCCCTACAATGAGCAGTTCTTC	CAWSYRGAGFSPYNEQFF
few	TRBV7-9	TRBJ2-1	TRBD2	TGTGCCAGCAGCTTAGTCGGGAGGCTTTACAATGAGCAGTTCTTC	CASSLVGRLYNEQFF
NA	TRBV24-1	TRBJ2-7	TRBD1	TGTGCCACCAGTGAAACAGGGGGCGCGTTCTACGAGCAGTACTTC	CATSETGGAFYEQYF
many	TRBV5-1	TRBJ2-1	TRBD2	TGCGCCAGCAGCTTGGTGGGACTAGCGGATTACAATGAGCAGTTCTTC	CASSLVGLADYNEQFF
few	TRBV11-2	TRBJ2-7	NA	TGTGCCAGCAGCTTAGACATCTCGGGTTACGAGCAGTACTTC	CASSLDISGYEQYF
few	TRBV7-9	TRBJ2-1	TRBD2	TGTGCCAGCAGGTTAACTAGCGGAGGTAGAGATGAGCAGTTCTTC	CASRLTSGGRDEQFF
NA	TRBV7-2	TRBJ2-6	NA	TGTGCCAGCAGAACCCCGTTTGGATCCCGGGCCAACGTCCTGACTTTC	CASRTPFGSRANVLTF
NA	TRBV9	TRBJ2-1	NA	TGTGCCAGCAGCGCGACAGGTAACTACAATGAGCAGTTCTTC	CASSATGNYNEQFF
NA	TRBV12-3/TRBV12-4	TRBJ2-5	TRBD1	TGTGCCAGCAGGAGGGGGCACTCAAGAGAGACCCAGTACTTC	CASRRGHSRETQYF
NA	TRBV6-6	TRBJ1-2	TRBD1	TGTGCCTCGGGACAGTCTAACTATGGCTACACCTTC	CASGQSNYGYTF
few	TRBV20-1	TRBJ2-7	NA	TGCAGTGCTAAAGCTGCAGGGGAAGAGCAGTACTTC	CSAKAAGEEQYF